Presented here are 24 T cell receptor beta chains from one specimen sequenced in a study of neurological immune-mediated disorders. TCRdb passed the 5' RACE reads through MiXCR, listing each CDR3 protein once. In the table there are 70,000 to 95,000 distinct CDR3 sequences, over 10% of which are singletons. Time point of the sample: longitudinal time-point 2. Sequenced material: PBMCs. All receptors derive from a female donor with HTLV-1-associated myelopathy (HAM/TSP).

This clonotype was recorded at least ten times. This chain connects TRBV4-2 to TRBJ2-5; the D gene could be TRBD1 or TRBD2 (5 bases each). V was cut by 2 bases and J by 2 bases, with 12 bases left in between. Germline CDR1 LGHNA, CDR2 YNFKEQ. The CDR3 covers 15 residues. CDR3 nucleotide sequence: TGTGCCAGCAGCCAATTGAGGGGCCGGCAAGAGACCCAGTACTTC. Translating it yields CASSQLRGRQETQYF.

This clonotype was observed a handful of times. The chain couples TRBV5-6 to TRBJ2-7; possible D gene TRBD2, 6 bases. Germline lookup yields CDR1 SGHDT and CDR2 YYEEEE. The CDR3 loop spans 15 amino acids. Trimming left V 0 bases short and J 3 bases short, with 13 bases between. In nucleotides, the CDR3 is TGTGCCAGCAGCTTGGGGGACTTAAACCTCTACGAGCAGTACTTC. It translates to CASSLGDLNLYEQYF.

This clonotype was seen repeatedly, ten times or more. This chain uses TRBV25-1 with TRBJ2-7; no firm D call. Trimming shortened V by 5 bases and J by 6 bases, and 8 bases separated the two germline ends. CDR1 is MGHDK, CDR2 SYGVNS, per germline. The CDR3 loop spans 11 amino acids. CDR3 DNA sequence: TGTGCCAGCAGTATCCTAGGCGAGCAGTACTTC. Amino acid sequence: CASSILGEQYF.

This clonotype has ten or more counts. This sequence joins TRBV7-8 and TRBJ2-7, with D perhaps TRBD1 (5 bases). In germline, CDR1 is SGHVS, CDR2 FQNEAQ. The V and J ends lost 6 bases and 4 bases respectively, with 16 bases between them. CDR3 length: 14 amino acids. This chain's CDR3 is CASRRERGGYEQYF. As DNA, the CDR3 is TGTGCCAGCAGACGTGAAAGGGGTGGGTACGAGCAGTACTTC.

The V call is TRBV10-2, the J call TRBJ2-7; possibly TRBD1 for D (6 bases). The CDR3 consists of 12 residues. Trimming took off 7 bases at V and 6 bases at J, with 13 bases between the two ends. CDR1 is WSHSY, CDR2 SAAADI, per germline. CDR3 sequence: CASTLKGVEQYF. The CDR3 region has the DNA TGCGCCAGCACACTCAAGGGGGTCGAGCAGTACTTC.

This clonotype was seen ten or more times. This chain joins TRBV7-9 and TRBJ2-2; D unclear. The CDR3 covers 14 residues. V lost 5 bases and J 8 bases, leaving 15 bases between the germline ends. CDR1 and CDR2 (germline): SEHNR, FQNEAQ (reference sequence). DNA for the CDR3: TGTGCCAGCAGCCTGGGCCTCGTTTCGGGGGAGCTGTTTTTT. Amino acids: CASSLGLVSGELFF.

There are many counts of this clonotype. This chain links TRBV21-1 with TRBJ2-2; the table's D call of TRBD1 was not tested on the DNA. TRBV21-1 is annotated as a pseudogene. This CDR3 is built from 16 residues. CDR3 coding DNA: TGTGCCAGCAGCAAAGCGAGCAGGGGGCAACACGGGGAGCTGTTTTTT. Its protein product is CASSKASRGQHGELFF.

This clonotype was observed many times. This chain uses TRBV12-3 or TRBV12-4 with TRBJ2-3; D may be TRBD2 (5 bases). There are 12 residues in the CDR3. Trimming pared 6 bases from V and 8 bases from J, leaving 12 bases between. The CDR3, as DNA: TGTGCCAGCAGCCCTGGGAGTGGTACGCAGTATTTT. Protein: CASSPGSGTQYF.

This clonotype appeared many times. The DNA for the CDR3 is TGTGCCAGCTCACCGGTTGCAGGGGTGGGGCACACTGAAGCTTTCTTT. This sequence encodes CASSPVAGVGHTEAFF. The chain couples TRBV18 to TRBJ1-1; a weak D match, TRBD1 (6 bases). The CDR3 totals 16 residues. The germline V and J ends were trimmed by 3 bases and 3 bases, with 17 bases remaining between them. Germline CDR1 is KGHSH and CDR2 is LQKENI.

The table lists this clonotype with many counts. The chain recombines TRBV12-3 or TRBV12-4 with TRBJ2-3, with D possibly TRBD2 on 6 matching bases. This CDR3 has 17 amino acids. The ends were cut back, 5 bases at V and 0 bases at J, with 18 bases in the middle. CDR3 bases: TGTGCCAGCAGTCTCACTTGGCGGGGCGGGAGCACAGATACGCAGTATTTT. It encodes CASSLTWRGGSTDTQYF.

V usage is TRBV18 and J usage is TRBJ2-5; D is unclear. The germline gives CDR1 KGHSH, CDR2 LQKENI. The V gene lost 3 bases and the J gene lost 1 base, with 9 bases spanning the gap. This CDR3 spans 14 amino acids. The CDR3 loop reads CASSPAGGQETQYF. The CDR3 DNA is TGTGCCAGCTCACCGGCAGGCGGCCAAGAGACCCAGTACTTC.

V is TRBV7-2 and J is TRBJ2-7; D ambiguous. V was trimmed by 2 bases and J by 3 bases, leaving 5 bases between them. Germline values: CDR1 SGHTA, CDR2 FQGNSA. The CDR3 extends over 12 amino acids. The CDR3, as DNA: TGTGCCAGCAGCTTATATCGCTACGAGCAGTACTTC. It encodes CASSLYRYEQYF.

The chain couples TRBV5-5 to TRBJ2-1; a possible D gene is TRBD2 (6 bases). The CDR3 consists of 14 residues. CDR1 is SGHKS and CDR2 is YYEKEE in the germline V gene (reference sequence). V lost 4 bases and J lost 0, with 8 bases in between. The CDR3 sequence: CASSLRGSYNEQFF. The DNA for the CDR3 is TGTGCCAGCAGCCTGCGGGGCTCCTACAATGAGCAGTTCTTC.

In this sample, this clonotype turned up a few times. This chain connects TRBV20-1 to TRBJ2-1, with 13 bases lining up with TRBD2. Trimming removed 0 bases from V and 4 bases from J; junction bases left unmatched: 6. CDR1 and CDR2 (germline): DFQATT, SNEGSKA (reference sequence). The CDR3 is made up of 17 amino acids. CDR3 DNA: TGCAGTGCTAGAGATCCTACTAGCGGGGGGGAATACAATGAGCAGTTCTTC. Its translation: CSARDPTSGGEYNEQFF.

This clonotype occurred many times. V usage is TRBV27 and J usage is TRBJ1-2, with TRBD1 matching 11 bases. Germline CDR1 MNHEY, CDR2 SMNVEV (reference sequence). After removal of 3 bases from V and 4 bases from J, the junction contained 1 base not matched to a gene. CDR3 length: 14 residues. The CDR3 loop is CASSFGTGGYGYTF. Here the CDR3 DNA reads TGTGCCAGCAGTTTTGGGACAGGGGGCTATGGCTACACCTTC.

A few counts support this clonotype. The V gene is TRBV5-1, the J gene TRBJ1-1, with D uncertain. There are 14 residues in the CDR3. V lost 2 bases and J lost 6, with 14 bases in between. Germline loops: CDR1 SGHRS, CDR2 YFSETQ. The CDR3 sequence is CASSFEGFPPEAFF. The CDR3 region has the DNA TGCGCCAGCAGCTTCGAAGGATTTCCGCCTGAAGCTTTCTTT.

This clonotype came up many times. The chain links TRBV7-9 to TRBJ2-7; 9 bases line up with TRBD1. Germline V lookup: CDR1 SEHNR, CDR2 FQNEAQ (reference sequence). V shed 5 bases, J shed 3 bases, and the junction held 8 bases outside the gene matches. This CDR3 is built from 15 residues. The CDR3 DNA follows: TGTGCCAGCAGCCAATACCCGGGACAGGGCTACGAGCAGTACTTC. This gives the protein CASSQYPGQGYEQYF. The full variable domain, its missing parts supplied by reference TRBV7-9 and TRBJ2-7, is DTGVSQNPRHKITKRGQNVTFRCDPISEHNRLYWYRQTLGQGPEFLTYFQNEAQLEKSRLLSDRFSAERPKGSFSTLEIQRTEQGDSAMYLCASSQYPGQGYEQYFGPGTRLTVT.

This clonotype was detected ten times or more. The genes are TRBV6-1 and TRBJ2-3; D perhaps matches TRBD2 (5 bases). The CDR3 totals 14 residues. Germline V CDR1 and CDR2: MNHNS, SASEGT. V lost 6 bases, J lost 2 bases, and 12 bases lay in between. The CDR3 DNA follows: TGTGCCAGCAGGGATGGGAGACACACAGATACGCAGTATTTT. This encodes CASRDGRHTDTQYF.

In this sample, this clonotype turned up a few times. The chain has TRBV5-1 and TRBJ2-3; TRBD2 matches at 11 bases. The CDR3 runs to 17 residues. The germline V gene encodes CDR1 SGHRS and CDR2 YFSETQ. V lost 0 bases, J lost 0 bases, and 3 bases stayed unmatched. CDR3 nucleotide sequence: TGCGCCAGCAGCTTGGCACTAGCGGGGGCAAGCACAGATACGCAGTATTTT. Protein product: CASSLALAGASTDTQYF.

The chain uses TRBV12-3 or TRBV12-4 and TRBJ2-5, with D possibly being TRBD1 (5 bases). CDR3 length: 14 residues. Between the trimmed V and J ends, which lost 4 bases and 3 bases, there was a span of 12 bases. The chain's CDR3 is CASSSTPREETQYF. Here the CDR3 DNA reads TGTGCCAGCAGTTCCACGCCCAGGGAAGAGACCCAGTACTTC.

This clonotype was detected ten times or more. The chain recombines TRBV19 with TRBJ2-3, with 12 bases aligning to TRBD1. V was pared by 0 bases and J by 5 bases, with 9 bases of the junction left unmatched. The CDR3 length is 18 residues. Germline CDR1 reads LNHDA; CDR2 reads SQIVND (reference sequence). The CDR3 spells CASSIDLTGQGAEDTQYF. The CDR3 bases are TGTGCCAGTAGTATAGATCTAACGGGACAGGGGGCGGAAGATACGCAGTATTTT.

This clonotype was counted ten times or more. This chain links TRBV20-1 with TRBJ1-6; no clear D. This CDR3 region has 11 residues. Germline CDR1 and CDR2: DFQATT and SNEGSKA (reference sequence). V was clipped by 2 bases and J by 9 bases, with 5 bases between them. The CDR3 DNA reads TGCAGTGCTAGACGGGGTTCACCCCTCCACTTT. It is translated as CSARRGSPLHF.

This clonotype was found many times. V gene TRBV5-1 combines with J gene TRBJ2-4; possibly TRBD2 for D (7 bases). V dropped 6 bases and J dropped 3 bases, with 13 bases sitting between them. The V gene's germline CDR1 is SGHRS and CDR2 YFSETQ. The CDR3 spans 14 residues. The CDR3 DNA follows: TGCGCCAGCAAGGAGGGGGGGATCAAAAACATTCAGTACTTC. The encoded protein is CASKEGGIKNIQYF.

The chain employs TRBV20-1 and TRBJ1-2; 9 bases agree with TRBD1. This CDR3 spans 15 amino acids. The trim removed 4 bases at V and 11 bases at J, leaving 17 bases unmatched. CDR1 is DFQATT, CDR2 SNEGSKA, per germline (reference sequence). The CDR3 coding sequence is TGCAGTGCTAACTGGGGGGCGATACGACAGGGGGGTTACACCTTC. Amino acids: CSANWGAIRQGGYTF.